This T cell receptor (beta chain) appears in the sequencing data of a study of post-analysis software for immune sequencing data. Study-wide findings and caveats: Comparison of patients with controls showed 4 to 6 TRBV segments more frequent in patients, TRBV5-6, TRBV5-1 and TRBV20-1 among them. The normalized Chao1 diversity of multiple sclerosis patients was significantly lower than that of controls.

Per the germline V gene, CDR1 is DFQATT and CDR2 is SNEGSKA (reference sequence). The CDR3 consists of 15 residues. V was shortened by 0 bases and J by 8 bases, with 17 bases between the two germline ends. With regard to this clonotype: Antigen: not known.

Presence of unique molecular identifiers characterized the TCR beta cDNA libraries. TCRdb ran MiXCR on the PCR reads and lists one entry per CDR3 protein. The sample contains fewer than 850,000 distinct CDR3 sequences, 46% of which appear only once. The receptor was isolated from a girl between 10 and 17 years old with multiple sclerosis. This chain uses TRBV20-1 with TRBJ2-1; a possible D gene is TRBD2 (6 bases). Sequencing was carried out using blood. The CDR3 sequence: CSARDRPGGNHEQFF. CDR3 coding DNA: TGCAGTGCTAGAGATCGGCCTGGCGGGAACCATGAGCAGTTCTTC.